Presented here are 16 T cell receptor beta chains from one specimen sequenced in a study of monozygotic twins with inflammatory bowel disease. TCRdb reanalyzed the 5' RACE reads, giving one entry per CDR3 protein sequence and no DNA. The ten most abundant clones cover approximately 3% of a sample with about 170,000 distinct CDR3 sequences. The sample comprised blood. These receptors all stem from a human donor with ulcerative colitis or Crohn's disease, or a healthy co-twin of an affected twin (not recorded which).

The V and J genes are TRBV27 and TRBJ2-2; the D call of TRBD1 rests on TCRdb alone, since no DNA is present to check it. This CDR3 contains 14 residues. Germline CDR1 is MNHEY and CDR2 is SMNVEV (reference sequence). Here the CDR3 reads CASRQGANTGELFF.

J is TRBJ2-5 and V is TRBV25-1; TCRdb names TRBD1, which stays unverified in the absence of DNA. Germline V CDR1 and CDR2: MGHDK, SYGVNS. CDR3 length: 15 residues. This CDR3 reads CASSDFGTEQETQYF.

The chain has TRBV5-4 and TRBJ2-7; the D gene TCRdb calls, TRBD1, cannot be checked with no DNA. The V gene's germline CDR1 is SGHNT and CDR2 YYREEE (reference sequence). This CDR3 comprises 14 residues. The CDR3 spells CASSLAGQVHEQYF.

The chain employs TRBV7-3 and TRBJ2-1; without DNA, the TCRdb call of TRBD1 cannot be checked. The V gene's germline CDR1 is SGHTA and CDR2 FQGTGA. This CDR3 comprises 13 residues. CDR3: CASSLTGGSEQFF.

The chain links TRBV6-2 or TRBV6-3 to TRBJ2-3. Looked up from germline, CDR1 is MNHEY and CDR2 is SVGEGT. The CDR3 is 14 amino acids. CDR3 sequence: CASSPSGSTDTQYF.

The chain has TRBV28 and TRBJ2-7; the D gene TCRdb calls, TRBD2, cannot be checked with no DNA. Germline lookup yields CDR1 MDHEN and CDR2 SYDVKM. CDR3 length: 15 amino acids. CDR3 loop: CASSSPAGGPYEQYF.

The J gene is TRBJ1-1, the V gene TRBV25-1. The CDR3 has 11 amino acids. CDR1 and CDR2 from the germline V gene are MGHDK and SYGVNS. CDR3 loop: CASRWASEAFF.

The chain uses TRBV12-3 or TRBV12-4 and TRBJ2-2; the TRBD1 assignment by TCRdb is unverifiable without DNA. The length of the CDR3 is 15 residues. CDR3 region: CASSPGQGRTGELFF.

V and J are TRBV29-1 and TRBJ1-4. The CDR3 is 13 residues long. The germline V gene encodes CDR1 SQVTM and CDR2 ANQGSEA. The CDR3 spells CSVVPATNEKLFF.

The rearrangement links TRBV7-8 to TRBJ2-5; lacking DNA, the TRBD2 call made by TCRdb goes unchecked. The length of the CDR3 is 14 residues. The germline gives CDR1 SGHVS, CDR2 FQNEAQ. The CDR3 here is CASSRIAGGETQYF.

The V call is TRBV6-2 or TRBV6-3, the J call TRBJ1-4. CDR1 and CDR2 from the germline V gene are MNHEY and SVGEGT. The CDR3 contains 15 residues. The CDR3 region is CASSYSRGSGEKLFF.

The chain employs TRBV6-5 and TRBJ1-1; TCRdb picks TRBD1, but there is no DNA to check that call. This CDR3 is 14 amino acids long. The germline V gene encodes CDR1 MNHEY and CDR2 SVGAGI. The CDR3 sequence: CASSYPGQGAIAFF.

The chain has TRBV7-2 and TRBJ2-7; the TRBD1 assignment by TCRdb is unverifiable without DNA. The CDR3 covers 15 residues. Germline-derived CDR1 and CDR2 are SGHTA and FQGNSA. CDR3: CASNYDQEGRDEQYF.

This chain uses TRBV9 with TRBJ2-1; TCRdb calls TRBD1, which cannot be checked without DNA. Germline lookup yields CDR1 SGDLS and CDR2 YYNGEE. CDR3 length: 15 residues. The CDR3 loop is CASSSLTGTNNEQFF.

The chain employs TRBV10-3 and TRBJ1-1; TCRdb outputs TRBD1, but without DNA this stays unchecked. In germline, CDR1 is ENHRY, CDR2 SYGVKD. The CDR3 covers 19 residues. CDR3 region: CAISDRGGTAKLLHTEAFF.

The gene calls are TRBV5-1 and TRBJ1-5; TCRdb's D gene call, TRBD1, goes unchecked for lack of DNA. This CDR3 has 16 residues. Germline V CDR1 and CDR2: SGHRS, YFSETQ. CDR3 loop: CASSLYRVEGNQPQHF.